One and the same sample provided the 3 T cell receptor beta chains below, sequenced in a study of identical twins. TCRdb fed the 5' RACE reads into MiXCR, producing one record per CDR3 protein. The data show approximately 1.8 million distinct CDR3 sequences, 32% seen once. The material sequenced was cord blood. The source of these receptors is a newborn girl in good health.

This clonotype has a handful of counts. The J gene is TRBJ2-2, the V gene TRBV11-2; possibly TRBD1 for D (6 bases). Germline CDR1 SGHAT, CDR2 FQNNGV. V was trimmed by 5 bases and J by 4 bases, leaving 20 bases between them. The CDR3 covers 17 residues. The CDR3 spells CASSVQGLRSLTGELFF. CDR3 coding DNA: TGTGCCAGCAGCGTACAGGGTCTTAGGAGCCTCACCGGGGAGCTGTTTTTT.

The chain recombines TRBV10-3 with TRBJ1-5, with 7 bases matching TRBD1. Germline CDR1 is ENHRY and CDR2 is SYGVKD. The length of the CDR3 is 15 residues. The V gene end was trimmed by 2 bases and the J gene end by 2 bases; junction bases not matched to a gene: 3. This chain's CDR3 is CAISEIDRGNQPQHF. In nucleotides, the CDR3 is TGTGCCATCAGTGAGATTGACAGGGGCAATCAGCCCCAGCATTTT.

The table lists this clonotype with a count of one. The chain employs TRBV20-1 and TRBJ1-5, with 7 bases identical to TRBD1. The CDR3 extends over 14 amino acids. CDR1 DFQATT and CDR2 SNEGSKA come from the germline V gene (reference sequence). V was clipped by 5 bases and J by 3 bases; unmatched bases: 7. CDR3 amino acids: CSASGTALNQPQHF. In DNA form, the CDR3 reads TGCAGTGCTTCCGGGACAGCCCTCAATCAGCCCCAGCATTTT.